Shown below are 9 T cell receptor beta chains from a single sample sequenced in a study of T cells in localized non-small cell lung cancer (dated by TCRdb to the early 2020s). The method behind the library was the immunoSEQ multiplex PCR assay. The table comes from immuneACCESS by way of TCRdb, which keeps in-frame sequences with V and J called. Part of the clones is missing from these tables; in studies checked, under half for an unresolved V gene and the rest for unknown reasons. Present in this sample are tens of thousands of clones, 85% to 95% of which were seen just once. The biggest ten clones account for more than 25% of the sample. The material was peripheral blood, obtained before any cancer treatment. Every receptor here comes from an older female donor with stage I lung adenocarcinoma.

Here the CDR3 reads CASSFTAIQETQYF. The CDR3 nucleotides read TGCGCCAGCAGCTTTACAGCGATTCAAGAGACCCAGTACTTC. The gene calls are TRBV5-1 and TRBJ2-5; D uncertain. CDR1 and CDR2 from the germline V gene are SGHRS and YFSETQ. Trimming shortened V by 2 bases and J by 2 bases, and 10 bases separated the two germline ends. The CDR3 runs 14 residues.

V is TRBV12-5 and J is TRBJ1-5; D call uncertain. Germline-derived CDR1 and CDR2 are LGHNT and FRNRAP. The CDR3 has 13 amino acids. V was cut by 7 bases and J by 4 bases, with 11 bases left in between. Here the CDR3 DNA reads TGTGCTAGTGCCGAACAGTCTAATCAGCCCCAGCATTTT. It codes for CASAEQSNQPQHF.

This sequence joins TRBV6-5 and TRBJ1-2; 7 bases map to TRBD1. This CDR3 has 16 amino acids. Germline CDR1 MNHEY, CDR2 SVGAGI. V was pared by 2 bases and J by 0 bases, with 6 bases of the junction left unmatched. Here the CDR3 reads CASSYNGQASNYGYTF. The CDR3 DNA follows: TGTGCCAGCAGTTACAACGGACAGGCCTCTAACTATGGCTACACCTTC.

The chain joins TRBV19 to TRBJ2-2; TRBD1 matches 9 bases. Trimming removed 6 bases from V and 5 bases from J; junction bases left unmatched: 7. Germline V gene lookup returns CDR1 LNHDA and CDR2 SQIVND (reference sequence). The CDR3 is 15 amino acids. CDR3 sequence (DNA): TGTGCCAGTAGCCGGGACAGGGACAGAACCGGGGAGCTGTTTTTT. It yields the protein CASSRDRDRTGELFF.

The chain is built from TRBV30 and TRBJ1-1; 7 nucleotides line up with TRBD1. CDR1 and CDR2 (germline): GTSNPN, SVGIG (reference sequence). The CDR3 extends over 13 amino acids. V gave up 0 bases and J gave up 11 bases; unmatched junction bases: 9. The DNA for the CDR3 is TGTGCCTGGAGTGTAACGGTCGGGACAGTCGCTTTCTTT. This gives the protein CAWSVTVGTVAFF.

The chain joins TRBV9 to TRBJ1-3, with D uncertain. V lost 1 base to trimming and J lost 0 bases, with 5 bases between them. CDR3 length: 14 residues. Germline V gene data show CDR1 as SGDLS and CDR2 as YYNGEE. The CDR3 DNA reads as TGTGCCAGCAGCGTAATGGTCTCTGGAAACACCATATATTTT. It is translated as CASSVMVSGNTIYF.

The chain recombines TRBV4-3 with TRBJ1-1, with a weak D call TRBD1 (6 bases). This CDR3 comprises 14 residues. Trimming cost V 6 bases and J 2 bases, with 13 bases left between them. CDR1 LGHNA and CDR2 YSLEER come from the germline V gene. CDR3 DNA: TGCGCCAGCAGTGTAACAGGGAGAAACACTGAAGCTTTCTTT. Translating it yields CASSVTGRNTEAFF.

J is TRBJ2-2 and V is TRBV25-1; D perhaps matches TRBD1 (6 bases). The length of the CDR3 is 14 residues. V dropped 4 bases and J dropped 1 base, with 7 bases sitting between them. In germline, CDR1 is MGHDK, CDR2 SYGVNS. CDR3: CASSVGQNTGELFF. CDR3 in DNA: TGTGCCAGCAGTGTGGGACAGAACACCGGGGAGCTGTTTTTT.

CDR3 sequence reads: CASSISLTGRYETQYF. The CDR3 bases are TGTGCCAGTAGTATATCGTTGACAGGGCGGTACGAGACCCAGTACTTC. The chain employs TRBV19 and TRBJ2-5, with TRBD1 matching over 7 bases. The ends lost 2 bases at V and 5 bases at J; junction bases unmatched: 11. CDR3 length: 16 residues. Germline V CDR1 and CDR2: LNHDA, SQIVND (reference sequence). Using reference TRBV19 and TRBJ2-5 for the parts outside the CDR3, the full variable domain is DGGITQSPKYLFRKEGQNVTLSCEQNLNHDAMYWYRQDPGQGLRLIYYSQIVNDFQKGDIAEGYSVSREKKESFPLTVTSAQKNPTAFYLCASSISLTGRYETQYFGPGTRLLVL.